This T cell receptor beta chain was sequenced for a study of T cell responses to AZD1222 COVID-19 vaccine. Sequencing used immunoSEQ multiplex PCR; TCRdb keeps in-frame clones, though not all of them. Counted here are some 120,000 clones, around nine tenths occurring once; the ten biggest clones make up around 1.6%. The germline CDR1 and CDR2 sequences are SNHLY and FYNNEI. CDR3 length: 13 residues. V lost 5 bases, J lost 5 bases, and 6 bases stayed unmatched. Study-level results: Vaccine-associated CD4 TCRs ranged over spike, dominating at 160-218 and 743-854. Nearly half of spike-specific TCRs reportedly target unmutated variant regions. Donors in the cohort were predominantly white British and more often female, and clonal diversity was possibly underestimated. Repertoire collection took place solely once the T cell response had peaked.

Worth noting for this clone: The target antigen is unknown.

The receptor's source is an adult who received the AZD1222 COVID-19 vaccine. The sequenced sample was peripheral blood, obtained 28 days after the second AZD1222 dose. This sequence joins TRBV2 and TRBJ2-7; 7 positions agree with TRBD1. The DNA of the CDR3 is TGTGCCAGCAGTTGGGGACAGACCCACGAGCAGTACTTC. Protein: CASSWGQTHEQYF.